The 5 T cell receptor beta chains listed next were all sequenced from one sample in a study of blood T cell repertoires in COVID-19. Generated by immunoSEQ multiplex PCR, the TCRdb table keeps only in-frame clones and is missing some. The data hold some 380,000 clones, with approximately 87% observed a single time. The sample was PBMCs or T cells enriched from blood (not recorded which). The receptors come from a man aged 25 to 40 who had recovered from COVID-19.

The chain has TRBV6-2 or TRBV6-3 and TRBJ1-2; D is possibly TRBD1 (6 bases). This CDR3 is 12 amino acids long. The germline V gene encodes CDR1 MNHEY and CDR2 SVGEGT. Trimming took off 5 bases at V and 8 bases at J, with 12 bases between the two ends. The CDR3 coding sequence is TGTGCCAGCAGTACTGGGGGCCGGGGCTACACCTTC. Translated: CASSTGGRGYTF.

V and J are TRBV6-5 and TRBJ1-1; a possible D gene is TRBD1 (6 bases). V was cut by 0 bases and J by 4 bases, with 12 bases left in between. CDR3 length: 15 amino acids. CDR1 is MNHEY and CDR2 is SVGAGI in the germline V gene. CDR3 sequence (DNA): TGTGCCAGCAGTTACTCTTCACCAGGGGCCACTGAAGCTTTCTTT. Encoded protein: CASSYSSPGATEAFF.

This clone has only a few counts. The gene calls are TRBV6-6 and TRBJ2-1; maybe TRBD2 (5 bases). Germline V lookup: CDR1 MNHNY, CDR2 SVGAGI (reference sequence). This CDR3 spans 14 amino acids. The V end lost 7 bases, the J end lost 10 bases, and 20 bases lay between the germline ends. CDR3 coding DNA: TGTGCCAGCACCTTTGAACGGGCCTCGGGAGAGCAGTTCTTC. Protein product: CASTFERASGEQFF.

This chain connects TRBV5-1 to TRBJ1-2, with D uncertain. The CDR3 consists of 15 residues. Between the trimmed V and J ends, which lost 7 bases and 6 bases, there was a span of 22 bases. CDR1 SGHRS and CDR2 YFSETQ come from the germline V gene. CDR3 in amino acids: CASRQGRAGIDGYTF. The DNA for the CDR3 is TGCGCCAGCCGCCAAGGGAGGGCGGGCATCGATGGCTACACCTTC.

The genes are TRBV10-3 and TRBJ1-2, with 8 bases aligning to TRBD1. The germline V gene has CDR1 ENHRY and CDR2 SYGVKD. The junction had 2 bases not matched to a gene; V was cut back by 3 bases and J by 2 bases. This CDR3 comprises 14 residues. The CDR3 protein is CAISERTGNYGYTF. CDR3 in DNA: TGTGCCATCAGTGAAAGGACAGGGAACTATGGCTACACCTTC.